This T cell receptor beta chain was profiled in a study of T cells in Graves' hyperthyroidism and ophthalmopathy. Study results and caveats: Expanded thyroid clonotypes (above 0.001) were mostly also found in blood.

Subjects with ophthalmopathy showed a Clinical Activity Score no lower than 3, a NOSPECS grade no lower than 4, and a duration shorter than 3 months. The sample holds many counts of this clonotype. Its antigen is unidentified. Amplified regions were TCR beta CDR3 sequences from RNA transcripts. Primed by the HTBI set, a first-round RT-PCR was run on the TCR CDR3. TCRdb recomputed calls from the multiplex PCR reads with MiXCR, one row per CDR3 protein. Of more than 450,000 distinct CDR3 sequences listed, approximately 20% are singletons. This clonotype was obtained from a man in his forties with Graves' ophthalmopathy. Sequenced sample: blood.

CDR3 sequence reads: CASSLERGSSYNEQFF. CDR3 DNA sequence: TGCGCCAGCAGCTTGGAGCGGGGCAGCTCCTACAATGAGCAGTTCTTC. V gene TRBV5-1 combines with J gene TRBJ2-1; 7 positions agree with TRBD2. J gave up 0 bases and V 0 bases, and 3 bases lay outside the gene matches. Germline V gene sequence: CDR1 SGHRS, CDR2 YFSETQ. There are 16 residues in the CDR3.